The entry below describes one TCR beta chain. Its matching antigen is unknown. V gave up 5 bases and J gave up 6 bases, with 11 bases separating them. The germline CDR1 and CDR2 sequences are DFQATT and SNEGSKA (reference sequence). The CDR3 consists of 12 residues. These data are taken from a study of vaccination and CD4 T cells after COVID-19. Study-level background: The stimulus for the cells was overlapping spike peptides derived from SARS-CoV-2, HCoV-NL63, HCoV-OC43 and HCoV-229E.

Sequence data for DNA of cultured CD4+ T cells were generated by the Oncomine TCR Beta short-read assay. TCRdb processed the PCR reads anew with MiXCR; each CDR3 protein has one entry. The sample has about 13,000 distinct CDR3 sequences; about three fifths are singletons. Treatment given: roughly ten-day PBMC culture with coronavirus spike peptide pools or control peptides (ViraFEST assay). Source material: CD4+ T cells from blood, cultured in vitro. This receptor was taken from a human donor who had recovered from COVID-19. J is TRBJ2-4 and V is TRBV20-1; D is uncertain. CDR3 in amino acids: CSAPKGTNIQYF. CDR3 sequence (DNA): TGCAGTGCTCCGAAAGGCACAAACATTCAGTACTTC.